Each of the 21 T cell receptor beta chains below was sequenced from the same sample in a study of graft-versus-host responses after intestinal transplantation. Produced via immunoSEQ multiplex PCR; TCRdb's table is partial and in-frame only. The sample holds 12,000 or so clones, about 94% seen once. Sequencing was performed on PBMCs, taken around 110 days after intestinal transplant. These receptors all come from a human patient who received an intestinal transplant, so some T cells may come from the graft donor.

The rearrangement joins TRBV6-5 to TRBJ1-1; D gene uncertain. The CDR3 runs to 14 residues. Deletions cut 5 bases from V and 8 bases from J, with 18 bases between. Per the germline V gene, CDR1 is MNHEY and CDR2 is SVGAGI. The DNA of the CDR3 is TGTGCCAGCAGTCCCACCGGAAGAAGGCTCGAAGCTTTCTTT. Translating gives CASSPTGRRLEAFF.

The rearrangement joins TRBV11-2 to TRBJ2-7; D gene ambiguous. Germline V gene sequence: CDR1 SGHAT, CDR2 FQNNGV. V was clipped by 5 bases and J by 4 bases, with 12 bases between them. The CDR3 covers 13 residues. CDR3 sequence reads: CASSPTEIYEQYF. CDR3 sequence (DNA): TGTGCCAGCAGCCCGACTGAGATTTACGAGCAGTACTTC.

The chain is built from TRBV5-6 and TRBJ2-1; D may be TRBD2 (6 bases). Germline loops: CDR1 SGHDT, CDR2 YYEEEE. The CDR3 is 15 residues long. Trimming removed 3 bases from V and 3 bases from J, with 13 bases in between. The CDR3 loop is CASSYETSGYNEQFF. For the CDR3, the DNA is TGTGCCAGCAGCTATGAGACTAGTGGCTACAATGAGCAGTTCTTC.

The chain links TRBV6-1 to TRBJ1-1; D is perhaps TRBD1 (5 bases). Germline assignment: CDR1 MNHNS and CDR2 SASEGT. This CDR3 region has 15 residues. V was clipped by 8 bases and J by 0 bases, with 16 bases between them. The CDR3 bases are TGTGCCAGCCCGGGTCAGGGAGTAATGAACACTGAAGCTTTCTTT. Protein sequence: CASPGQGVMNTEAFF.

This clone was picked up a small number of times. The chain employs TRBV9 and TRBJ1-2, with 8 bases identical to TRBD1. J gave up 4 bases and V 6 bases, and 11 bases lay outside the gene matches. The CDR3 extends over 15 amino acids. Per the germline V gene, CDR1 is SGDLS and CDR2 is YYNGEE. The CDR3 loop is CASTEGAGGRYGYTF. CDR3 in DNA: TGTGCCAGCACGGAGGGGGCAGGGGGCCGCTATGGCTACACCTTC. Filled out from reference TRBV9 and TRBJ1-2, the complete variable domain reads DSGVTQTPKHLITATGQRVTLRCSPRSGDLSVYWYQQSLDQGLQFLIQYYNGEERAKGNILERFSAQQFPDLHSELNLSSLELGDSALYFCASTEGAGGRYGYTFGSGTRLTVV.

The chain has TRBV6-1 and TRBJ2-3; 8 bases fit TRBD1. Germline loops: CDR1 MNHNS, CDR2 SASEGT. V gave up 8 bases and J gave up 4 bases; unmatched junction bases: 8. CDR3 length equals 14 residues. CDR3 nucleotide sequence: TGTGCCAGCGCGTCGCAGGGGGCCTCAGATACGCAGTATTTT. This sequence encodes CASASQGASDTQYF.

V is TRBV4-1 and J is TRBJ2-1, with TRBD1 as a possible D gene (5 bases). The germline V gene has CDR1 MGHRA and CDR2 YSYEKL. This CDR3 comprises 15 residues. The ends were cut back, 0 bases at V and 3 bases at J, with 9 bases in the middle. The CDR3 nucleotides read TGCGCCAGCAGCCAAGATAGGGGAAACTACAATGAGCAGTTCTTC. It encodes CASSQDRGNYNEQFF.

The chain couples TRBV7-9 to TRBJ2-2; 9 nucleotides agree with TRBD1. J gave up 6 bases and V 5 bases, and 16 bases lay outside the gene matches. The V gene's germline CDR1 is SEHNR and CDR2 FQNEAQ (reference sequence). The CDR3 has 18 amino acids. CDR3 amino acids: CASSHYRSGTGTSGELFF. The CDR3 DNA sequence: TGTGCCAGCAGCCATTACAGATCCGGGACAGGGACGTCCGGGGAGCTGTTTTTT.

The chain couples TRBV7-9 to TRBJ2-1, with D perhaps TRBD2 (5 bases). The germline V gene has CDR1 SEHNR and CDR2 FQNEAQ (reference sequence). The V gene lost 3 bases and the J gene lost 8 bases, with 14 bases spanning the gap. CDR3 length: 14 residues. CDR3 sequence reads: CASSFYEGSYEQFF. The CDR3, as DNA: TGTGCCAGCAGCTTTTATGAGGGTTCCTATGAGCAGTTCTTC. Full variable domain (missing parts from reference TRBV7-9 and TRBJ2-1): DTGVSQNPRHKITKRGQNVTFRCDPISEHNRLYWYRQTLGQGPEFLTYFQNEAQLEKSRLLSDRFSAERPKGSFSTLEIQRTEQGDSAMYLCASSFYEGSYEQFFGPGTRLTVL.

The V gene is TRBV7-3, the J gene TRBJ2-5; D may be TRBD2 (5 bases). The CDR3 covers 14 residues. Looked up from germline, CDR1 is SGHTA and CDR2 is FQGTGA. Trimming left V 5 bases short and J 5 bases short, with 15 bases between. CDR3 residues: CASSLLGGVETQYF. The DNA for the CDR3 is TGTGCCAGCAGCCTACTCGGAGGAGTCGAGACCCAGTACTTC.

The chain uses TRBV6-6 and TRBJ2-7, with a possible D match to TRBD1 (6 bases). Per the germline V gene, CDR1 is MNHNY and CDR2 is SVGAGI (reference sequence). This CDR3 comprises 14 residues. Between the trimmed V and J ends, which lost 8 bases and 0 bases, there was a span of 14 bases. DNA for the CDR3: TGTGCCAGCCACGAGGGGGACAACTCCTACGAGCAGTACTTC. This sequence encodes CASHEGDNSYEQYF.

The chain carries TRBV4-1 and TRBJ2-7; TRBD2 matches at 10 bases. Germline CDR1 and CDR2: MGHRA and YSYEKL. This CDR3 is built from 18 residues. V shed 0 bases and J 0 bases; nucleotides not matched to a gene: 8. In DNA form, the CDR3 reads TGCGCCAGCAGCCAAGATATAGCGGGAGGTAGATTCTCCTACGAGCAGTACTTC. Amino acid sequence: CASSQDIAGGRFSYEQYF.

J is TRBJ2-4 and V is TRBV7-2; a possible D gene is TRBD2 (6 bases). CDR3 length: 16 amino acids. Trimming took 1 base from V and 0 from J, leaving 10 bases between them. Germline CDR1 is SGHTA and CDR2 is FQGNSA. The CDR3 DNA is TGTGCCAGCAGCTTAGTGGGGACTCTAGCCAAAAACATTCAGTACTTC. Translation gives CASSLVGTLAKNIQYF.

V gene TRBV11-2 combines with J gene TRBJ2-5; TRBD2 aligns across 9 bases. The CDR3 contains 18 residues. Germline assignment: CDR1 SGHAT and CDR2 FQNNGV. Trimming cost V 1 base and J 4 bases; bases outside gene matches: 13. As DNA, the CDR3 is TGTGCCAGCAGCTTAGGACGGGTCCGCGGGAGGGAGAGAGAGACCCAGTACTTC. Translating it yields CASSLGRVRGRERETQYF.

The chain uses TRBV5-1 and TRBJ2-5; 10 positions agree with TRBD2. V lost 4 bases to trimming and J lost 0 bases; unmatched junction nucleotides: 3. The germline gives CDR1 SGHRS, CDR2 YFSETQ. The CDR3 spans 15 residues. CDR3: CASSSGLADQETQYF. For the CDR3, the DNA is TGCGCCAGCAGCAGTGGACTAGCGGACCAAGAGACCCAGTACTTC.

The chain combines TRBV7-9 with TRBJ1-2, with D possibly matching TRBD1 (5 bases). Germline-derived CDR1 and CDR2 are SEHNR and FQNEAQ (reference sequence). The CDR3 totals 16 residues. V was trimmed by 5 bases and J by 4 bases, leaving 20 bases between them. The CDR3 reads CASSRGGFSMGYGYTF. The CDR3 region has the DNA TGTGCCAGCAGCCGCGGGGGGTTTTCTATGGGCTATGGCTACACCTTC.

The chain uses TRBV6-5 and TRBJ2-7, with unresolved D. V was cut by 7 bases and J by 2 bases, with 9 bases left in between. From germline, CDR1 is MNHEY and CDR2 SVGAGI. CDR3 length equals 12 residues. CDR3 loop: CASTPRPYEQYF. CDR3 coding DNA: TGTGCCAGCACCCCACGTCCCTACGAGCAGTACTTC.

This clone appeared once. J is TRBJ1-2 and V is TRBV9; D is unresolved. The CDR3 extends over 15 amino acids. V was trimmed by 0 bases and J by 0 bases, leaving 9 bases between them. Germline CDR1 SGDLS, CDR2 YYNGEE. As DNA, the CDR3 is TGTGCCAGCAGCGTAGGCCCAGGAGCTAACTATGGCTACACCTTC. Its translation is CASSVGPGANYGYTF.

This clone was seen more than once but under ten times. V and J are TRBV5-1 and TRBJ1-1; 8 bases line up with TRBD1. J lost 0 bases, V lost 7 bases, and 2 bases had no gene match. This CDR3 is built from 13 residues. Germline V gene sequence: CDR1 SGHRS, CDR2 YFSETQ. This CDR3 reads CASRTGMNTEAFF. The CDR3 DNA is TGCGCCAGCCGGACAGGGATGAACACTGAAGCTTTCTTT.

This clone was counted between two and nine times. The rearrangement uses TRBV7-5 and TRBJ2-2. TRBV7-5 corresponds to a pseudogene. The CDR3 loop spans 15 amino acids. CDR3 nucleotide sequence: TGTGCCAGCAGCTTATTGGGGGGCAACACCGGGGAGCTGTTTTTT. This translates into CASSLLGGNTGELFF.

This rearrangement joins TRBV7-9 to TRBJ2-1; TRBD2 matches 7 bases. The trim removed 11 bases at V and 8 bases at J, leaving 9 bases unmatched. CDR3 length equals 12 residues. Germline CDR1 reads SEHNR; CDR2 reads FQNEAQ (reference sequence). CDR3 in amino acids: CAYGGSRDEQFF. For the CDR3, the DNA is TGTGCCTACGGCGGGAGTCGGGATGAGCAGTTCTTC.